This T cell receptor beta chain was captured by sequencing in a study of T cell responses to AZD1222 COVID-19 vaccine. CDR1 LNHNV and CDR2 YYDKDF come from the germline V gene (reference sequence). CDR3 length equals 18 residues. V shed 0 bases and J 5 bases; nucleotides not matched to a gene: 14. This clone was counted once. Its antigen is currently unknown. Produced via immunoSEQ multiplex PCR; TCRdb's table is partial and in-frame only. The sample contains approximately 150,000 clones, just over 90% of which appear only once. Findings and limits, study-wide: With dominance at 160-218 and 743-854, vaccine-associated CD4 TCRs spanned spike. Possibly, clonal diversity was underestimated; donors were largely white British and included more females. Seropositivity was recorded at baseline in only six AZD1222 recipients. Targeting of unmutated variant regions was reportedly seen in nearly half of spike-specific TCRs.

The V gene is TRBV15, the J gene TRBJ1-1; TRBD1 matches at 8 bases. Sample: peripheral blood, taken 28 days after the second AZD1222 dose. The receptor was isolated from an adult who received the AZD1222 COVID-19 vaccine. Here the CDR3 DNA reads TGTGCCACCAGCAGAGACCGGATCCAGGGGGCCCCCGGTACTGAAGCTTTCTTT. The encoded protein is CATSRDRIQGAPGTEAFF.